The clone carrying this T cell receptor beta chain was detected many times. Its specificity is not known. Breast cancer patients provided tissue from their axillary draining lymph nodes. The CDR3 sequence is 16 residues long. J lost 7 bases, V lost 1 base, and 7 bases had no gene match. This entry comes from a study of breast tumors, draining lymph nodes, adjacent tissues. TCRdb used MiXCR to reprocess the multiplex PCR reads, holding one entry per CDR3 protein. The sample has about 200,000 distinct CDR3 sequences, over 25% seen once; the top ten hold 4.3%. The study's findings and limits: Tumor repertoires ranked between lymph nodes and nontumor tissue in diversity, with V and J gene preferences. Tumor T cell lymph node origin was a supported hypothesis, not proven. Findings are consistent with lymph node origin and intratumoral expansion of most tumor T cells.

What was sequenced was axillary lymph node tissue. The clonotype originates from a female donor with breast cancer. Some clones in this sample may be carry-over from other donors' samples. The V call is TRBV12-3 or TRBV12-4, the J call TRBJ2-1; 10 bases map to TRBD2. The CDR3 region has the DNA TGTGCCAGCAGTTTAGGAATTAGCGGGGGGCAAAATGAGCAGTTCTTC. Translation gives CASSLGISGGQNEQFF.